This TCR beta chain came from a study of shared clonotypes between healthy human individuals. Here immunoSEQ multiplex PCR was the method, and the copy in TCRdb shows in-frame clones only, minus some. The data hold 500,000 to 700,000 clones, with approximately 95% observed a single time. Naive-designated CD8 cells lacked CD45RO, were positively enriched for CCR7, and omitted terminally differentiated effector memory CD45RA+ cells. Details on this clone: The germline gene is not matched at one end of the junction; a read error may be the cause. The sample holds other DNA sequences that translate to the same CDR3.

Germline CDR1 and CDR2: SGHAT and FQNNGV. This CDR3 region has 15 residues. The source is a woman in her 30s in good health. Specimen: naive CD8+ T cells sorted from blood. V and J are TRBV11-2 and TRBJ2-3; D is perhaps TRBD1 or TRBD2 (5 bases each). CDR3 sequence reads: CASSSGPSITDTQYF. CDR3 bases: TGTGCCAGTAGCTCGGGACCGTCCATCACAGATACGCAGTATTTT.